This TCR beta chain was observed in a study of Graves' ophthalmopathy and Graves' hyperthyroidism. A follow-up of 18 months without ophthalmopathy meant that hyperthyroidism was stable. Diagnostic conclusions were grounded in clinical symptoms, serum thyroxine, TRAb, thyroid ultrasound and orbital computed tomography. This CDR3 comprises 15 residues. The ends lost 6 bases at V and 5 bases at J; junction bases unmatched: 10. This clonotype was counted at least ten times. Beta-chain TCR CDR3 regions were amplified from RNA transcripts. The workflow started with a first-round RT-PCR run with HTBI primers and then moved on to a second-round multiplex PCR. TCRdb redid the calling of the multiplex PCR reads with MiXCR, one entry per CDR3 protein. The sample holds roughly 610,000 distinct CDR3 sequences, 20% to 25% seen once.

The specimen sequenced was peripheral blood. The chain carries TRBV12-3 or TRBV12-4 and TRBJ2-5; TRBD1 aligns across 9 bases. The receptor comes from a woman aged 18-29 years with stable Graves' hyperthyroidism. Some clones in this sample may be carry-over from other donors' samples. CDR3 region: CASSFNTGGSETQYF. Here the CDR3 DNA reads TGTGCCAGCAGCTTTAACACAGGGGGCTCGGAGACCCAGTACTTC.